A selection of T cell receptor beta chains follows, all from one sample in a study of blood T cells in healthy people across ages. MiXCR was run by TCRdb on the 5' RACE reads, yielding one entry per CDR3 protein. The table records about 1.6 million distinct CDR3 sequences, about 32% of them present only once. The sequenced sample was blood. These receptor sequences come from a woman aged 25 to 45 in good health. CDR3s leave out the opening cysteine and the closing phenylalanine or tryptophan.

10,TRBV6-2/TRBV6-3,ASGGTGYEQY
13,TRBV28,ASSYLGGYQETQY
12,TRBV18,ASSPGRRDSEQF
14,TRBV3-1,ASSQVGRINNYGYT
12,TRBV6-4,ASSGTDSQETQY
15,TRBV3-1,ASSQDFDQRGAYEQY
13,TRBV5-1,ASSTGNREGYGYT
12,TRBV4-1,ASSQETGVNTIY
14,TRBV29-1,SVPSGGSSSYNEQF
13,TRBV5-1,ASRPPGTSTDTQY
10,TRBV6-6,ASSYADEKLF
14,TRBV12-3/TRBV12-4,ASSLRLGWSYNEQF
12,TRBV5-1,ASSYTPVGSEQY
12,TRBV28,ASRNQGAIYEQY
13,TRBV20-1,SASPLAGGTYEQY
11,TRBV7-9,ASSSEGQGKQF
12,TRBV20-1,SARASGAPETQY
12,TRBV7-8,AGSKGRNTDTQY
13,TRBV20-1,SALGTSGDRVTQY
14,TRBV10-2,ASSELEAGMSYEQY